The rows below give T cell receptor beta chains drawn from one sample of a study. One entry per CDR3 protein, called by TCRdb with MiXCR from the multiplex PCR reads. The sample holds about 670 distinct CDR3 sequences; about 16% are singletons and the top ten take over 20%. The material sequenced was naive CD4+ T cells sorted from blood. The receptors stem from a female donor with breast cancer. CDR3s include the opening cysteine and the closing phenylalanine or tryptophan. Fields, in order: D gene, V gene, J gene, clone size, CDR3 protein, CDR3 DNA. D genes are given only for firm matches. Where a row states a size, it is once, few, many or the class of an expanded clone; other rows omit it.

>TRBD1|TRBV12-3/TRBV12-4|TRBJ1-2|large
CASTRDRDYGYTF
TGTGCCAGCACTCGGGACAGGGATTATGGCTACACCTTC
>NA|TRBV12-3/TRBV12-4|TRBJ1-2|medium-sized
CASSLREGFGYGYTF
TGTGCCAGCAGTTTGAGGGAGGGGTTTGGCTATGGCTACACCTTC
>NA|TRBV12-3/TRBV12-4|TRBJ1-2|NA
CASSPRVSGYTF
TGTGCCAGCAGTCCGAGGGTATCGGGCTACACCTTC
>TRBD1|TRBV12-3/TRBV12-4|TRBJ1-2|NA
CASTRDRANYGYTF
TGTGCCAGCACTCGGGACAGAGCTAACTATGGCTACACCTTC
>NA|TRBV12-3/TRBV12-4|TRBJ1-2|few
CASSFEQRYYGYTF
TGTGCCAGCAGTTTCGAGCAGCGATACTATGGCTACACCTTC
>TRBD1|TRBV12-3/TRBV12-4|TRBJ1-2|medium-sized
CASSSGQGSYTF
TGTGCCAGCAGTTCGGGACAGGGGAGCTACACCTTC
>NA|TRBV12-3/TRBV12-4|TRBJ1-2|hyperexpanded
CASSQTLNYGYTF
TGTGCCAGCAGCCAGACACTAAACTATGGCTACACCTTC
>TRBD1|TRBV12-3/TRBV12-4|TRBJ1-2|NA
CASSSTGAYGYTF
TGTGCCAGCAGCTCGACAGGGGCATATGGCTACACCTTC
>NA|TRBV12-3/TRBV12-4|TRBJ1-2|hyperexpanded
CASRSITGKAGGYTF
TGTGCCAGCCGTTCGATTACAGGGAAGGCGGGAGGCTACACCTTC
>TRBD1|TRBV12-3/TRBV12-4|TRBJ1-2|medium-sized
CASSLDEQGTYGYTF
TGTGCCAGCAGTTTAGACGAACAGGGGACCTATGGCTACACCTTC
>NA|TRBV12-3/TRBV12-4|TRBJ1-2|medium-sized
CASSLEGNLNYGYTF
TGTGCCAGCAGTTTAGAGGGAAACCTAAACTATGGCTACACCTTC
>NA|TRBV12-3/TRBV12-4|TRBJ1-2|medium-sized
CASSLRDYYGYTF
TGTGCCAGCAGTTTGAGGGATTACTATGGCTACACCTTC
>NA|TRBV12-3/TRBV12-4|TRBJ1-2|hyperexpanded
CASSQGIRGYTF
TGTGCCAGCAGCCAGGGTATTCGGGGCTACACCTTC
>TRBD1|TRBV12-3/TRBV12-4|TRBJ1-2|large
CASSKGQGNYGYTF
TGTGCCAGCAGCAAAGGACAGGGGAACTATGGCTACACCTTC
>TRBD1|TRBV12-3/TRBV12-4|TRBJ1-2|medium-sized
CASRLSTGKAGYTF
TGTGCCAGCAGACTCTCGACAGGGAAGGCTGGCTACACCTTC
>NA|TRBV12-3/TRBV12-4|TRBJ1-2|medium-sized
CASSMAGSLGYTF
TGTGCCAGCAGCATGGCAGGGTCTCTAGGCTACACCTTC
>NA|TRBV12-3/TRBV12-4|TRBJ1-2|NA
CASSLRLNYGYTF
TGTGCCAGCAGTTTAAGGTTAAACTATGGCTACACCTTC
>TRBD1|TRBV12-3/TRBV12-4|TRBJ1-2|NA
CASSPDRGDVYGYTF
TGTGCCAGCAGTCCGGACAGGGGCGATGTCTATGGCTACACCTTC
>NA|TRBV12-3/TRBV12-4|TRBJ1-2|large
CASSVRDRGYTF
TGTGCCAGCAGTGTCCGGGACCGTGGCTACACCTTC
>NA|TRBV12-3/TRBV12-4|TRBJ1-2|large
CASKQGPDYGYTF
TGTGCCAGCAAACAGGGCCCGGACTATGGCTACACCTTC
>NA|TRBV12-3/TRBV12-4|TRBJ1-2|medium-sized
CASIKDQGSYTF
TGTGCCAGCATTAAAGACCAGGGAAGCTACACCTTC
>NA|TRBV12-3/TRBV12-4|TRBJ1-2|medium-sized
CASSPHGSGTAYGYTF
TGTGCCAGCAGTCCACACGGTTCCGGGACGGCTTATGGCTACACCTTC
>NA|TRBV12-3/TRBV12-4|TRBJ1-2|large
CAVHSGRGGYTF
TGTGCCGTACACAGCGGACGAGGTGGCTACACCTTC
>NA|TRBV12-3/TRBV12-4|TRBJ1-2|medium-sized
CASSLVANYGYTF
TGTGCCAGCAGTTTAGTAGCTAACTATGGCTACACCTTC
>NA|TRBV12-3/TRBV12-4|TRBJ1-2|medium-sized
CASSFAGSSTGYTF
TGTGCCAGCAGTTTCGCGGGTTCTTCGACGGGCTACACCTTC
>NA|TRBV12-3/TRBV12-4|TRBJ1-2|medium-sized
CASRLNQAGYGYTF
TGTGCCAGCAGATTGAATCAGGCAGGTTATGGCTACACCTTC
>NA|TRBV12-3/TRBV12-4|TRBJ1-2|large
CASSLARTAGYTF
TGTGCCAGCAGTTTAGCGCGGACAGCGGGCTACACCTTC
>TRBD1|TRBV12-3/TRBV12-4|TRBJ1-2|large
CASSDPGQGYGYTF
TGTGCCAGCAGTGACCCGGGACAGGGCTATGGCTACACCTTC
>NA|TRBV12-3/TRBV12-4|TRBJ1-2|few
CASTTTGTSYGYTF
TGTGCCAGCACCACCACGGGGACAAGTTATGGCTACACCTTC
>TRBD1|TRBV12-3/TRBV12-4|TRBJ1-2|large
CASSLPGTGVNGYTF
TGTGCCAGCAGTTTACCCGGGACAGGGGTAAATGGCTACACCTTC
>NA|TRBV12-3/TRBV12-4|TRBJ1-2|medium-sized
CASRGRLGFGYTF
TGTGCCAGCAGGGGCAGGTTGGGATTTGGCTACACCTTC